This T cell receptor beta chain originates from a study of blood T cells in healthy people across ages. Study-level findings and limits: A conclusive naive versus antigen-experienced comparison was prevented by the unsorted PBMCs.

On this clonotype itself: As yet, its antigen is unknown.

A sample-barcoded 5' primer and a J-beta primer mix were used in a second PCR of roughly 7 to 11 cycles. A single record per CDR3 protein comes from TCRdb applying MiXCR to the 5' RACE reads. This table has 700,000 or so distinct CDR3 sequences, about 20% appearing once. The CDR3 loop spans 14 amino acids. The ends were cut back, 2 bases at V and 6 bases at J, with 11 bases in the middle. Germline values: CDR1 SGHVS, CDR2 FQNEAQ. Sample: blood. V is TRBV7-8 and J is TRBJ2-1; D is ambiguous. This TCR came from a man aged 70 or older in good health. CDR3 protein: CASSLLLASNEQFF. In nucleotides, the CDR3 is TGTGCCAGCAGCTTACTTCTGGCAAGCAATGAGCAGTTCTTC. Looking up the rest from reference TRBV7-8 and TRBJ2-1 gives the full variable domain: GAGVSQSPRYKVAKRGQDVALRCDPISGHVSLFWYQQALGQGPEFLTYFQNEAQLDKSGLPSDRFFAERPEGSVSTLKIQRTQQEDSAVYLCASSLLLASNEQFFGPGTRLTVL.